The rows below give T cell receptor beta chains drawn from one sample of a study of OX40 agonist ivuxolimab in advanced cancers. The protocol was immunoSEQ multiplex PCR, while the TCRdb copy is restricted to in-frame clones and leaves out a portion. The repertoire holds tens of thousands of clones, around 88% seen once, with around 14% in the top ten. Here the sequenced sample was CD4+ or CD8+ T cells sorted from blood, taken in a trial of the OX40 agonist ivuxolimab. These receptors came from an adult with an advanced solid tumor such as melanoma, head and neck, liver or kidney cancer. Each CDR3 is given with its conserved first and last residue. The D gene is left open where the match is weak. Only part of the rows carry a size: once, few, many, or a class if the clone is expanded.

j_gene | v_gene | abundance | d_gene | CDR3nt | CDR3aa
TRBJ2-5 | TRBV5-1 | - | - | TGCGCCAGCAGCTTGGGTGGGGTCGGGGAGACCCAGTACTTC | CASSLGGVGETQYF
TRBJ2-1 | TRBV27 | - | TRBD2 | TGTGCCAGCTGGTCGGGACTAGCGGGAGGGAATGAGCAGTTCTTC | CASWSGLAGGNEQFF
TRBJ1-3 | TRBV6-1 | - | TRBD1 | TGTGCCAGCAGTGAAGCGCTGAGGACAGGGGGAAACACCATATATTTT | CASSEALRTGGNTIYF
TRBJ2-7 | TRBV2 | few | - | TGTGCTTCCCAGCCAATCTACGAGCAGTACTTC | CASQPIYEQYF
TRBJ1-1 | TRBV28 | - | - | TGTGCCAGCCGTCGAAACCTCCGACGCTCCAACACTGAAGCTTTCTTT | CASRRNLRRSNTEAFF
TRBJ2-7 | TRBV11-2 | - | - | TGTGCCAGCAGCCCGGGTCTTTACGAGCAGTACTTC | CASSPGLYEQYF
TRBJ1-4 | TRBV28 | - | - | TGTGCCAGCAGACTTTTGCGGGGAAAACTGTTTTTT | CASRLLRGKLFF
TRBJ1-2 | TRBV2 | - | - | TGTGCCAGACAGGAAGGCGGCTACACCTTC | CARQEGGYTF
TRBJ2-1 | TRBV5-5 | - | TRBD2 | TGTGCCAGCAGCTCCCGACTAGCGGGAGGGGGAATGAATGAGCAGTTCTTC | CASSSRLAGGGMNEQFF
TRBJ2-7 | TRBV30 | once | - | TGTGCCTGGTGTAATGGACCGATACCCTACGAGCAGTACTTC | CAWCNGPIPYEQYF
TRBJ2-3 | TRBV11-2 | - | TRBD1 | TGTGCCAGCAGCATGCAGGGGGCCCCCACAGATACGCAGTATTTT | CASSMQGAPTDTQYF
TRBJ1-1 | TRBV30 | - | - | TGTGCCTGGAAATCGACGGGGACTGAAGCTTTCTTT | CAWKSTGTEAFF
TRBJ2-4 | TRBV19 | - | - | TGTGCCAGTAGTAAGGGGGGAGGACTGGCCAAAAACATTCAGTACTTC | CASSKGGGLAKNIQYF
TRBJ2-5 | TRBV7-6 | - | - | TGTGCCAGCAGCTTAGTACATACGAGAGAGACCCAGTACTTC | CASSLVHTRETQYF
TRBJ1-4 | TRBV19 | - | - | TGTGCCAGTCGGGCCTGGAATACGTTGAATGAAAAACTGTTTTTT | CASRAWNTLNEKLFF
TRBJ1-2 | TRBV13 | - | - | TGCGCCAGCAGCCAAGCCCGGAATGACGGCTACACCTTC | CASSQARNDGYTF
TRBJ2-1 | TRBV7-9 | - | TRBD2 | TGTGCCAGCAGCTCTGGGACTAGCGGAAAACGGGAGCAGTTCTTC | CASSSGTSGKREQFF
TRBJ2-2 | TRBV11-3 | - | TRBD2 | TGTGCCAGCAGCTTAGGACTAGCGGGATTGATGGCGAACACCGGGGAGCTGTTTTTT | CASSLGLAGLMANTGELFF
TRBJ2-3 | TRBV9 | few | - | TGTGCCAGCAGCGTGGTATCGACGAGCACAGATACGCAGTATTTT | CASSVVSTSTDTQYF
TRBJ1-5 | TRBV2 | - | - | TGTGCCAGCAGTGAAGCCACAGGCCCCTCTCCCCAGCATTTT | CASSEATGPSPQHF
TRBJ2-3 | TRBV29-1 | - | TRBD2 | TGCAGCGTTGCTCTGCTAGCGGCGACAGATACGCAGTATTTT | CSVALLAATDTQYF
TRBJ2-7 | TRBV6-1 | once | TRBD2 | TGTGCCAGAAAAAGGACTAGCTGGTACGAGCAGTACTTC | CARKRTSWYEQYF
TRBJ2-2 | TRBV11-3 | - | - | TGTGCCGGCAGCTTAGACCCGGGACGGACCGGGGAGCTGTTTTTT | CAGSLDPGRTGELFF
TRBJ2-2 | TRBV5-1 | - | - | TGCGCCATTAGCGGTCGCGCAAACGGGGAGCTGTTTTTT | CAISGRANGELFF